The 28 T cell receptor beta chains listed next were all sequenced from one sample in a study of blood T cell repertoires in COVID-19. Clones were read by immunoSEQ multiplex PCR, and TCRdb kept only the in-frame ones, dropping some. This sample has about 120,000 clones; around 77% occur once, and the top ten carry 7.9%. Material for sequencing was peripheral blood. The receptors were gathered from a human donor in a cohort sampled during active COVID-19.

The chain couples TRBV12-3 or TRBV12-4 to TRBJ2-7; D uncertain. Trimming removed 3 bases at V and 0 bases at J, with 6 bases between. The length of the CDR3 is 13 residues. The CDR3 sequence is CASSLQNSYEQYF. CDR3 DNA: TGTGCCAGCAGTTTGCAGAACTCCTACGAGCAGTACTTC.

This clone was seen a handful of times. This rearrangement joins TRBV7-8 to TRBJ2-7; 7 nucleotides align to TRBD2. The V gene's germline CDR1 is SGHVS and CDR2 FQNEAQ. The CDR3 loop spans 13 amino acids. V lost 3 bases and J lost 3; bases outside the gene matches: 2. The CDR3 DNA follows: TGTGCCAGCAGCTTTAGGACTAGCTACGAGCAGTACTTC. Translating it yields CASSFRTSYEQYF.

The chain joins TRBV4-1 to TRBJ1-1; 10 nucleotides agree with TRBD1. Germline CDR1 and CDR2: MGHRA and YSYEKL. V shed 4 bases, J shed 3 bases, and the junction held 8 bases outside the gene matches. The CDR3 is 16 residues long. The CDR3 region is CASSPGQGVGDTEAFF. The CDR3 nucleotides read TGCGCCAGCAGCCCCGGACAGGGGGTCGGGGACACTGAAGCTTTCTTT.

The CDR3: CASAPAENTEAFF. The CDR3 bases are TGTGCCAGTGCCCCGGCGGAGAACACTGAAGCTTTCTTT. This sequence joins TRBV19 and TRBJ1-1, with D hard to call. This CDR3 region has 13 residues. Germline CDR1 is LNHDA and CDR2 is SQIVND (reference sequence). The germline V and J ends were trimmed by 8 bases and 1 base, with 11 bases remaining between them.

The CDR3 here is CAWEAGDEQYF. CDR3 DNA sequence: TGTGCCTGGGAAGCGGGAGACGAGCAGTACTTC. The chain is built from TRBV30 and TRBJ2-7; 8 bases agree with TRBD2. The CDR3 loop spans 11 amino acids. Unmatched junction bases numbered 2, after V lost 5 bases and J lost 5 bases. CDR1 GTSNPN and CDR2 SVGIG come from the germline V gene (reference sequence).

The chain is built from TRBV29-1 and TRBJ2-7; 7 nucleotides match TRBD2. The germline V gene has CDR1 SQVTM and CDR2 ANQGSEA. The V segment lost 6 bases and the J segment 6 bases; nucleotides outside the gene matches: 14. This CDR3 is 14 amino acids long. CDR3 amino acids: CSVSRLAEGSEQYF. The CDR3 DNA follows: TGCAGCGTCTCGCGACTAGCCGAGGGCTCCGAGCAGTACTTC.

CDR3 in amino acids: CATSDSGTTDTQYF. DNA for the CDR3: TGTGCCACCAGTGATTCCGGGACTACAGATACGCAGTATTTT. The rearrangement joins TRBV24-1 to TRBJ2-3, with D possibly matching TRBD2 (6 bases). CDR3 length: 14 amino acids. The V and J ends lost 2 bases and 3 bases respectively, with 8 bases between them. Germline values: CDR1 KGHDR, CDR2 SFDVKD.

This CDR3 is CASSVPGQGSEQYF. The CDR3 DNA reads as TGTGCCAGCAGCGTGCCGGGACAGGGAAGCGAGCAGTACTTC. The rearrangement uses TRBV7-9 and TRBJ2-7; TRBD1 aligns across 9 bases. This CDR3 contains 14 residues. Trimming cost V 5 bases and J 6 bases; bases outside gene matches: 8. Germline V gene sequence: CDR1 SEHNR, CDR2 FQNEAQ (reference sequence).

V and J are TRBV29-1 and TRBJ1-4; 8 bases align to TRBD1. The germline CDR1 and CDR2 sequences are SQVTM and ANQGSEA. This CDR3 has 14 amino acids. With 7 bases clipped from V and 10 bases from J, the junction kept 14 bases outside the gene matches. DNA of the CDR3: TGCAGCGCTGTTGCCGACAACAGGGGGGTAAAACTGTTTTTT. It codes for CSAVADNRGVKLFF.

CDR3 sequence: CASSRLDLHPYEQYF. In DNA, the CDR3 is TGTGCCAGCAGCCGACTAGACTTACACCCCTACGAGCAGTACTTC. The genes are TRBV6-2 or TRBV6-3 and TRBJ2-7; weak D call: TRBD2 (6 bases). CDR1 is MNHEY and CDR2 is SVGEGT in the germline V gene. This CDR3 is built from 15 residues. Trimming took off 6 bases at V and 2 bases at J, with 17 bases between the two ends.

V gene TRBV7-9 combines with J gene TRBJ2-7; TRBD1 matches at 9 bases. V gave up 5 bases and J gave up 5 bases; unmatched junction bases: 7. Germline V lookup: CDR1 SEHNR, CDR2 FQNEAQ (reference sequence). The CDR3 has 14 amino acids. The CDR3 sequence is CASSPRTGDNEQYF. CDR3 nucleotide sequence: TGTGCCAGCAGCCCACGGACAGGGGATAACGAGCAGTACTTC.

This rearrangement joins TRBV6-5 to TRBJ1-2; TRBD1 is a possible D gene (5 bases). V lost 0 bases and J lost 8, with 7 bases in between. Per germline, CDR1 MNHEY and CDR2 SVGAGI. CDR3 length: 12 residues. CDR3 protein: CASSYSGGGYTF. CDR3 nucleotides: TGTGCCAGCAGTTACTCGGGGGGGGGCTACACCTTC.

The V call is TRBV4-2, the J call TRBJ2-7; 8 positions agree with TRBD2. Trimming took 3 bases from V and 0 from J; bases not matched to a gene: 13. Germline V CDR1 and CDR2: LGHNA, YNFKEQ. The CDR3 is 18 amino acids. CDR3 region: CASSHRGGRAASSYEQYF. DNA for the CDR3: TGTGCCAGCAGCCACCGGGGGGGCCGGGCCGCGAGCTCCTACGAGCAGTACTTC.

The rearrangement links TRBV4-2 to TRBJ2-4; 10 bases align to TRBD1. Per the germline V gene, CDR1 is LGHNA and CDR2 is YNFKEQ. V gave up 3 bases and J gave up 1 base; unmatched junction bases: 6. The CDR3 is made up of 17 amino acids. CDR3 residues: CASSQVDRGPAKNIQYF. The DNA of the CDR3 is TGTGCCAGCAGCCAGGTCGACAGGGGGCCTGCCAAAAACATTCAGTACTTC.

The chain couples TRBV7-9 to TRBJ2-7; D is perhaps TRBD1 (5 bases). The V gene's germline CDR1 is SEHNR and CDR2 FQNEAQ (reference sequence). Trimming removed 5 bases from V and 1 base from J, with 15 bases in between. This CDR3 is built from 15 residues. CDR3 sequence (DNA): TGTGCCAGCAGCCCCCAGCAGGGCCAATCCTACGAGCAGTACTTC. Translated, it gives CASSPQQGQSYEQYF.

The chain joins TRBV6-6 to TRBJ1-2; 7 bases line up with TRBD1. The CDR3 spans 13 residues. J lost 5 bases, V lost 2 bases, and 2 bases had no gene match. Germline V gene lookup returns CDR1 MNHNY and CDR2 SVGAGI (reference sequence). The CDR3 DNA follows: TGTGCCAGCAGTTACGGACAGGAATATGGCTACACCTTC. Its protein product is CASSYGQEYGYTF.

Note on this clone: At the DNA level, this CDR3 is encoded by other sequences in the same sample as well. The rearrangement joins TRBV20-1 to TRBJ1-1, with TRBD1 as a possible D gene (6 bases). V shed 6 bases and J shed 5 bases, with 10 bases lying between them. Looked up from germline, CDR1 is DFQATT and CDR2 is SNEGSKA (reference sequence). The CDR3 sequence is 11 residues long. CDR3 bases: TGCAGTGCCCCGAGGGGGACTGAAGCTTTCTTT. This translates into CSAPRGTEAFF.

The genes are TRBV19 and TRBJ2-2; D is unresolved. CDR1 LNHDA and CDR2 SQIVND come from the germline V gene (reference sequence). V was trimmed by 3 bases and J by 0 bases, leaving 11 bases between them. CDR3 size: 16 residues. CDR3 DNA: TGTGCCAGTAGTATGCGTCAAATCGCGAACACCGGGGAGCTGTTTTTT. This encodes CASSMRQIANTGELFF.

Written as DNA, the CDR3 is TGTGCCAGCAGTATTATGGGGGGGACCCAGCCCCAGCATTTT. It codes for CASSIMGGTQPQHF. The chain couples TRBV27 to TRBJ1-5; D perhaps matches TRBD1 (5 bases). V lost 5 bases and J 7 bases, leaving 15 bases between the germline ends. The CDR3 has 14 amino acids. Germline V CDR1 and CDR2: MNHEY, SMNVEV (reference sequence).

The chain couples TRBV6-1 to TRBJ2-7; 7 bases are shared with TRBD2. CDR3 length: 11 amino acids. With 3 bases clipped from V and 7 bases from J, the junction kept 0 bases outside the gene matches. Per the germline V gene, CDR1 is MNHNS and CDR2 is SASEGT. The CDR3 nucleotides are TGTGCCAGCAGTGAGGGGGGGGAGCAGTACTTC. Residues: CASSEGGEQYF.

The rearrangement links TRBV27 to TRBJ1-1; 10 nucleotides agree with TRBD1. The CDR3 sequence is 17 residues long. Losses at the gene ends were 2 bases for V and 2 bases for J; bases not matched to a gene: 8. CDR1 MNHEY and CDR2 SMNVEV come from the germline V gene (reference sequence). The CDR3 bases are TGTGCCAGCAGTTTAAGGAGACAGGGGGCTTACAACACTGAAGCTTTCTTT. Amino acids: CASSLRRQGAYNTEAFF.

This clone was observed once. The J gene is TRBJ1-1, the V gene TRBV6-1; 7 positions agree with TRBD1. The germline gives CDR1 MNHNS, CDR2 SASEGT. The CDR3 is made up of 16 amino acids. V lost 0 bases to trimming and J lost 0 bases; unmatched junction nucleotides: 4. CDR3 in DNA: TGTGCCAGCAGTGAAGCGTTCAGGGGGATGAACACTGAAGCTTTCTTT. It translates to CASSEAFRGMNTEAFF.

This clone occurred once. The J gene is TRBJ2-2, the V gene TRBV5-1; 9 bases match TRBD1. Germline trimming cut 4 bases from V and 2 bases from J; bases unmatched to any gene: 6. The germline CDR1 and CDR2 sequences are SGHRS and YFSETQ. The length of the CDR3 is 16 residues. CDR3 coding DNA: TGCGCCAGCAGCATGGGACAGGGCGCAAACACCGGGGAGCTGTTTTTT. This translates into CASSMGQGANTGELFF. Together with reference TRBV5-1 and TRBJ2-2, the CDR3 gives the full variable domain: KAGVTQTPRYLIKTRGQQVTLSCSPISGHRSVSWYQQTPGQGLQFLFEYFSETQRNKGNFPGRFSGRQFSNSRSEMNVSTLELGDSALYLCASSMGQGANTGELFFGEGSRLTVL.

V and J are TRBV12-3 or TRBV12-4 and TRBJ2-7; TRBD1 might be the D (5 bases). V was pared by 3 bases and J by 4 bases, with 7 bases between. CDR3 length equals 12 residues. The CDR3 coding sequence is TGTGCCAGCAGTTTCTCAGGGTACGAGCAGTACTTC. Protein: CASSFSGYEQYF.

CDR3 in amino acids: CASGLGSTPYNEQFF. In DNA, the CDR3 is TGTGCTAGTGGGCTCGGGAGTACCCCATACAATGAGCAGTTCTTC. The chain joins TRBV12-5 to TRBJ2-1, with D possibly being TRBD2 (6 bases). Germline V lookup: CDR1 LGHNT, CDR2 FRNRAP. The CDR3 covers 15 residues. The V gene lost 6 bases and the J gene lost 4 bases, with 16 bases spanning the gap.

V and J are TRBV5-1 and TRBJ2-5, with a possible D match to TRBD2 (5 bases). CDR1 and CDR2 (germline): SGHRS, YFSETQ. CDR3 length equals 13 residues. Trimming removed 4 bases from V and 4 bases from J, with 11 bases in between. Here the CDR3 DNA reads TGCGCCAGCAGCGAGGAGGTTTCAGAGACCCAGTACTTC. Protein product: CASSEEVSETQYF.

The chain employs TRBV6-6 and TRBJ2-5; TRBD2 agrees at 14 bases. The CDR3 covers 18 residues. Per the germline V gene, CDR1 is MNHNY and CDR2 is SVGAGI (reference sequence). With 5 bases clipped from V and 5 bases from J, the junction kept 13 bases outside the gene matches. The chain's CDR3 is CASSQYGTSGSRGETQYF. As DNA, the CDR3 is TGTGCCAGCAGTCAATATGGGACTAGCGGGAGCCGGGGGGAGACCCAGTACTTC.

The chain is built from TRBV20-1 and TRBJ2-7; a possible D gene is TRBD1 (5 bases). The CDR3 is made up of 14 amino acids. Germline assignment: CDR1 DFQATT and CDR2 SNEGSKA (reference sequence). V was shortened by 3 bases and J by 3 bases, with 15 bases between the two germline ends. CDR3 sequence: CSASITGSSYEQYF. The CDR3 nucleotides are TGCAGTGCTAGTATAACAGGTTCCAGCTACGAGCAGTACTTC.